This T cell receptor (beta chain) was observed in a study of early T cells in non-severe SARS-CoV-2 infection. Study overall: Unsorted whole blood bulk RNA was sequenced, with unpaired chains.

The sample holds a few counts of this clonotype. The germline V gene encodes CDR1 SGHAT and CDR2 FQNNGV. J lost 1 base, V lost 5 bases, and 12 bases had no gene match. CDR3 length equals 17 residues. The TCR library protocol attached unique molecular identifiers to the individual cDNA molecules. TCRdb used MiXCR to reprocess the 5' RACE reads, holding one entry per CDR3 protein. The sample holds about 77,000 distinct CDR3 sequences; around 10% are singletons and the top ten take around a sixth. The rearrangement joins TRBV11-2 to TRBJ2-5, with 8 positions matching TRBD2. The material sequenced was whole blood, taken at baseline. The sequence was obtained from an adult who was a healthcare worker with PCR-confirmed SARS-CoV-2 infection or an uninfected control (not recorded which). The donor label of this sample is uncertain. The CDR3 protein is CASSPRRLAGSQETQYF. The CDR3, as DNA: TGTGCCAGCAGCCCACGACGGTTAGCGGGGTCCCAAGAGACCCAGTACTTC.